This is a list of T cell receptor beta chains from one sample in a study of beta chain features in type 1 diabetes. The method was immunoSEQ multiplex PCR; TCRdb's version includes in-frame clones alone and lacks a portion of them. The data contain about 620,000 clones, roughly a sixth of them singletons. The sequenced sample consisted of naive CD4+ T cells from blood. Every receptor here comes from a man between 18 and 35 years old in good health. The CDR3 runs from the conserved cysteine through the conserved F or W. Each record gives: J gene, clone size, D gene, V gene, CDR3 protein, CDR3 DNA. D genes are given only for firm matches. Clone size is not always given. Where it is, it says once, few, many or a class for expanded clones.

j_gene: TRBJ2-5
abundance: -
d_gene: -
v_gene: TRBV5-4
CDR3aa: CASSLDRVDKETQYF
CDR3nt: TGTGCCAGCAGCTTGGACAGGGTCGATAAAGAGACCCAGTACTTC

j_gene: TRBJ2-3
abundance: -
d_gene: -
v_gene: TRBV19
CDR3aa: CASTKGGGTDTQYF
CDR3nt: TGTGCCAGTACCAAGGGGGGGGGCACAGATACGCAGTATTTT

j_gene: TRBJ2-3
abundance: few
d_gene: -
v_gene: TRBV7-9
CDR3aa: CASSRGPSTDTQYF
CDR3nt: TGTGCCAGCAGCAGGGGACCTAGCACAGATACGCAGTATTTT

j_gene: TRBJ2-7
abundance: -
d_gene: TRBD1
v_gene: TRBV5-1
CDR3aa: CASSGRTGASYEQYF
CDR3nt: TGCGCCAGCAGCGGACGGACAGGGGCCTCCTACGAGCAGTACTTC

j_gene: TRBJ1-1
abundance: -
d_gene: TRBD1
v_gene: TRBV29-1
CDR3aa: CSVYRGGQGGTEAFF
CDR3nt: TGCAGCGTTTATAGGGGGGGACAGGGAGGCACTGAAGCTTTCTTT

j_gene: TRBJ1-1
abundance: -
d_gene: -
v_gene: TRBV5-1
CDR3aa: CASSLGQALANTEAFF
CDR3nt: TGCGCCAGCAGCTTGGGACAGGCGCTGGCAAACACTGAAGCTTTCTTT

j_gene: TRBJ1-5
abundance: once
d_gene: -
v_gene: TRBV6-1
CDR3aa: CASSVRGTSNQPQHF
CDR3nt: TGTGCCAGCAGCGTCAGGGGCACGAGCAATCAGCCCCAGCATTTT

j_gene: TRBJ1-5
abundance: -
d_gene: -
v_gene: TRBV19
CDR3aa: CASSIQAGYNQPQHF
CDR3nt: TGTGCCAGTAGTATTCAGGCAGGATACAATCAGCCCCAGCATTTT

j_gene: TRBJ1-3
abundance: -
d_gene: -
v_gene: TRBV7-9
CDR3aa: CASSLSGRSGNTIYF
CDR3nt: TGTGCCAGCAGCTTAAGCGGACGCTCTGGAAACACCATATATTTT

j_gene: TRBJ1-2
abundance: -
d_gene: -
v_gene: TRBV11-2
CDR3aa: CASSFSRGNYGYTF
CDR3nt: TGTGCCAGCAGCTTTTCGAGGGGGAACTATGGCTACACCTTC

j_gene: TRBJ2-7
abundance: few
d_gene: TRBD1
v_gene: TRBV7-9
CDR3aa: CASSRQGGRYEQYF
CDR3nt: TGTGCCAGCAGTCGACAGGGGGGGCGGTACGAGCAGTACTTC

j_gene: TRBJ2-3
abundance: few
d_gene: TRBD2
v_gene: TRBV7-9
CDR3aa: CASSSTSGADTQYF
CDR3nt: TGTGCCAGCAGCTCGACTAGCGGGGCTGATACGCAGTATTTT

j_gene: TRBJ2-3
abundance: -
d_gene: -
v_gene: TRBV9
CDR3aa: CASSPQGGDTQYF
CDR3nt: TGTGCCAGCAGCCCCCAGGGGGGGGATACGCAGTATTTT

j_gene: TRBJ1-4
abundance: few
d_gene: -
v_gene: TRBV2
CDR3aa: CASSEQGNEKLFF
CDR3nt: TGTGCCAGCAGTGAACAGGGGAATGAAAAACTGTTTTTT

j_gene: TRBJ1-5
abundance: -
d_gene: TRBD1
v_gene: TRBV7-6
CDR3aa: CASSPRQGQAQPQHF
CDR3nt: TGTGCCAGCAGCCCCCGACAGGGTCAGGCTCAGCCCCAGCATTTT

j_gene: TRBJ1-5
abundance: few
d_gene: -
v_gene: TRBV20-1
CDR3aa: CSARWDEPQHF
CDR3nt: TGCAGTGCTAGGTGGGACGAGCCCCAGCATTTT

j_gene: TRBJ1-6
abundance: -
d_gene: TRBD1
v_gene: TRBV5-1
CDR3aa: CASSSTGQAYNSPLHF
CDR3nt: TGCGCCAGCAGCTCTACCGGACAGGCCTATAATTCACCCCTCCACTTT

j_gene: TRBJ2-7
abundance: few
d_gene: -
v_gene: TRBV7-2
CDR3aa: CASSRTSRDSYEQYF
CDR3nt: TGTGCCAGCAGCCGAACTAGCAGAGATTCCTACGAGCAGTACTTC

j_gene: TRBJ1-2
abundance: few
d_gene: -
v_gene: TRBV4-2
CDR3aa: CASSSSGGTVYGYTF
CDR3nt: TGTGCCAGCAGCTCAAGCGGTGGGACGGTGTATGGCTACACCTTC

j_gene: TRBJ1-2
abundance: -
d_gene: TRBD1
v_gene: TRBV25-1
CDR3aa: CASSEFGTGGNYGYTF
CDR3nt: TGTGCCAGCAGTGAGTTTGGGACAGGGGGGAACTATGGCTACACCTTC

j_gene: TRBJ1-5
abundance: few
d_gene: -
v_gene: TRBV28
CDR3aa: CASTLPTDKINSNQPQHF
CDR3nt: TGTGCCAGCACCTTGCCGACAGACAAAATAAATAGCAATCAGCCCCAGCATTTT

j_gene: TRBJ1-5
abundance: -
d_gene: -
v_gene: TRBV6-5
CDR3aa: CASSYSRGANQPQHF
CDR3nt: TGTGCCAGCAGTTATTCGCGGGGTGCCAATCAGCCCCAGCATTTT

j_gene: TRBJ2-1
abundance: -
d_gene: TRBD2
v_gene: TRBV9
CDR3aa: CASSVEVAGKSEQFF
CDR3nt: TGTGCCAGCAGCGTAGAGGTAGCGGGAAAAAGCGAGCAGTTCTTC

j_gene: TRBJ2-7
abundance: few
d_gene: TRBD1
v_gene: TRBV2
CDR3aa: CASTQGASYEQYF
CDR3nt: TGTGCCAGCACGCAGGGGGCATCCTACGAGCAGTACTTC

j_gene: TRBJ1-5
abundance: few
d_gene: -
v_gene: TRBV7-2
CDR3aa: CASSLGRNNQPQHF
CDR3nt: TGTGCCAGCAGCTTAGGCAGGAACAATCAGCCCCAGCATTTT

j_gene: TRBJ1-2
abundance: -
d_gene: TRBD1
v_gene: TRBV19
CDR3aa: CASSTRQGEGYTF
CDR3nt: TGTGCCAGTAGTACCCGACAGGGAGAAGGCTACACCTTC

j_gene: TRBJ1-2
abundance: few
d_gene: TRBD1
v_gene: TRBV4-3
CDR3aa: CASSQLAGGRSGYTF
CDR3nt: TGCGCCAGCAGCCAATTAGCAGGGGGCAGGAGTGGCTACACCTTC

j_gene: TRBJ2-7
abundance: -
d_gene: TRBD1
v_gene: TRBV28
CDR3aa: CASNPPTGSYYEQYF
CDR3nt: TGTGCCAGCAACCCTCCGACAGGGTCCTACTACGAGCAGTACTTC

j_gene: TRBJ2-1
abundance: few
d_gene: TRBD1
v_gene: TRBV28
CDR3aa: CASSFRQGTHNEQFF
CDR3nt: TGTGCCAGCAGTTTCAGACAGGGCACCCACAATGAGCAGTTCTTC

j_gene: TRBJ2-2
abundance: -
d_gene: TRBD1
v_gene: TRBV4-1
CDR3aa: CASSQTWVEQGARELFF
CDR3nt: TGCGCCAGCAGCCAGACATGGGTGGAACAGGGGGCCCGGGAGCTGTTTTTT

j_gene: TRBJ2-7
abundance: few
d_gene: -
v_gene: TRBV6-6
CDR3aa: CASSYGQSYEQYF
CDR3nt: TGTGCCAGCAGTTACGGACAGTCCTACGAGCAGTACTTC

j_gene: TRBJ2-5
abundance: few
d_gene: TRBD1
v_gene: TRBV9
CDR3aa: CASSAGTGRSETQYF
CDR3nt: TGTGCCAGCAGCGCGGGGACAGGGAGGTCCGAGACCCAGTACTTC

j_gene: TRBJ2-7
abundance: -
d_gene: TRBD2
v_gene: TRBV7-3
CDR3aa: CASSLQLAGAPGNEQYF
CDR3nt: TGTGCCAGCAGCTTACAACTAGCGGGGGCCCCAGGCAACGAGCAGTACTTC

j_gene: TRBJ2-3
abundance: -
d_gene: -
v_gene: TRBV18
CDR3aa: CASSLPGGGTDTQYF
CDR3nt: TGTGCCAGCTCACTGCCAGGGGGGGGCACAGATACGCAGTATTTT

j_gene: TRBJ2-2
abundance: -
d_gene: -
v_gene: TRBV12-5
CDR3aa: CASGLVKSNTGELFF
CDR3nt: TGTGCTAGTGGTTTGGTAAAATCGAACACCGGGGAGCTGTTTTTT

j_gene: TRBJ2-2
abundance: -
d_gene: TRBD2
v_gene: TRBV28
CDR3aa: CASSSFGLAVGAGELFF
CDR3nt: TGTGCCAGCAGTTCCTTCGGACTAGCAGTAGGGGCCGGGGAGCTGTTTTTT

j_gene: TRBJ2-5
abundance: -
d_gene: -
v_gene: TRBV7-2
CDR3aa: CATNQETQYF
CDR3nt: TGTGCCACCAACCAAGAGACCCAGTACTTC

j_gene: TRBJ1-3
abundance: few
d_gene: -
v_gene: TRBV29-1
CDR3aa: CSVERAFSGNTIYF
CDR3nt: TGCAGCGTTGAGAGGGCCTTCTCTGGAAACACCATATATTTT

j_gene: TRBJ2-5
abundance: -
d_gene: -
v_gene: TRBV7-9
CDR3aa: CASSLARGGEETQYF
CDR3nt: TGTGCCAGCAGCTTAGCGCGAGGCGGGGAAGAGACCCAGTACTTC

j_gene: TRBJ2-4
abundance: few
d_gene: -
v_gene: TRBV5-1
CDR3aa: CASSLAMLNIQYF
CDR3nt: TGCGCCAGCAGCTTGGCGATGCTAAACATTCAGTACTTC